These 19 T cell receptor beta chains were all obtained from the same sample, sequenced in a study of beta chain features in type 1 diabetes. Their recognized antigens are unknown. Study results and limitations: In every one of the four CD4+ subsets, TCRB CDR3s were moderately but significantly shorter in Type 1 diabetes patients.

The investigators reverse transcribed all of the isolated RNA, so they sequenced expressed TCRB transcripts. Method: immunoSEQ multiplex PCR; TCRdb's copy keeps in-frame clones and lacks some. Here the sample spans 150,000 to 200,000 clones, around 63% being singletons. Sequencing was performed on naive CD4+ T cells from blood. The source is a man aged 25-40 years with type 1 diabetes.

The chain carries TRBV25-1 and TRBJ1-2; the match to TRBD1 covers 7 bases. This CDR3 is 14 amino acids long. Germline V gene sequence: CDR1 MGHDK, CDR2 SYGVNS. V was clipped by 5 bases and J by 4 bases; unmatched bases: 7. CDR3 loop: CASSSTRGAYGYTF. CDR3 DNA sequence: TGTGCCAGCAGTTCGACCAGGGGGGCCTATGGCTACACCTTC.

V is TRBV29-1 and J is TRBJ1-4; D possibly corresponds to TRBD1 (6 bases). The CDR3 covers 14 residues. Germline V gene lookup returns CDR1 SQVTM and CDR2 ANQGSEA. Trimming shortened V by 3 bases and J by 7 bases, and 15 bases separated the two germline ends. CDR3 loop: CSVDVGGGLEKLFF. As DNA, the CDR3 is TGCAGCGTTGACGTAGGTGGGGGGCTTGAAAAACTGTTTTTT.

This clone was found a few times. The rearrangement uses TRBV5-1 and TRBJ1-2; 7 positions match TRBD1. CDR1 is SGHRS and CDR2 is YFSETQ in the germline V gene. The CDR3 is 14 amino acids. V was clipped by 0 bases and J by 6 bases; unmatched bases: 5. CDR3 residues: CASSLDRGVDGYTF. The CDR3 DNA reads as TGCGCCAGCAGCTTGGACAGGGGAGTCGATGGCTACACCTTC.

The rearrangement uses TRBV29-1 and TRBJ2-3, with D perhaps matching TRBD1 or TRBD2 (5 bases each). This CDR3 spans 15 amino acids. Trimming took off 3 bases at V and 3 bases at J, with 16 bases between the two ends. In germline, CDR1 is SQVTM, CDR2 ANQGSEA. CDR3 DNA sequence: TGCAGCGTTGAGGGTGGCGGAGAGGGGACAGATACGCAGTATTTT. Its translation is CSVEGGGEGTDTQYF.

The chain combines TRBV29-1 with TRBJ2-3; weak D call: TRBD2 (5 bases). The V end lost 4 bases, the J end lost 4 bases, and 9 bases lay between the germline ends. There are 12 residues in the CDR3. The germline V gene encodes CDR1 SQVTM and CDR2 ANQGSEA. This CDR3 reads CSVVLRADTQYF. The CDR3 nucleotides are TGCAGCGTTGTTTTGCGGGCAGATACGCAGTATTTT.

V is TRBV29-1 and J is TRBJ2-3, with 15 bases matching TRBD2. CDR1 and CDR2 from the germline V gene are SQVTM and ANQGSEA. The CDR3 covers 16 residues. Trimming cost V 5 bases and J 6 bases; bases outside gene matches: 9. For the CDR3, the DNA is TGCAGCGTTCTCGGACTAGCGGGGGGGACTTTGGATACGCAGTATTTT. Translating it yields CSVLGLAGGTLDTQYF.

This clone was seen more than once but under ten times. The chain employs TRBV29-1 and TRBJ2-1; D is undetermined. In germline, CDR1 is SQVTM, CDR2 ANQGSEA. Between the trimmed V and J ends, which lost 6 bases and 15 bases, there was a span of 12 bases. The CDR3 is made up of 9 amino acids. This chain's CDR3 is CSVNPLGFF. The CDR3 coding sequence is TGCAGCGTAAACCCCCTAGGGTTCTTC.

This chain joins TRBV9 and TRBJ2-1; TRBD2 matches 11 bases. V was clipped by 4 bases and J by 8 bases; unmatched bases: 8. The CDR3 runs to 15 residues. Germline-derived CDR1 and CDR2 are SGDLS and YYNGEE. In DNA form, the CDR3 reads TGTGCCAGCAGCTCAAGGACTAGCGGGCGGGATGAGCAGTTCTTC. Encoded protein: CASSSRTSGRDEQFF.

This sequence joins TRBV28 and TRBJ1-1; D unresolved. Germline V gene data show CDR1 as MDHEN and CDR2 as SYDVKM. The CDR3 contains 13 residues. V was clipped by 4 bases and J by 1 base, with 7 bases between them. CDR3 amino acids: CASSSPQNTEAFF. In DNA, the CDR3 is TGTGCCAGCAGTTCCCCCCAGAACACTGAAGCTTTCTTT.

The chain employs TRBV5-1 and TRBJ2-6; D perhaps matches TRBD2 (5 bases). The CDR3 is 15 amino acids. Germline V lookup: CDR1 SGHRS, CDR2 YFSETQ. V lost 0 bases, J lost 2 bases, and 6 bases lay in between. CDR3 residues: CASSLDGTGANVLTF. Written as DNA, the CDR3 is TGCGCCAGCAGCTTGGACGGGACTGGGGCCAACGTCCTGACTTTC.

V and J are TRBV30 and TRBJ1-5; 7 bases match TRBD1. J gave up 7 bases and V 1 base, and 1 base lay outside the gene matches. The CDR3 runs 12 residues. Germline V CDR1 and CDR2: GTSNPN, SVGIG (reference sequence). The CDR3 region has the DNA TGTGCCTGGAGTGGACAGGGCCAGCCCCAGCATTTT. Protein: CAWSGQGQPQHF.

The chain has TRBV29-1 and TRBJ1-1; D may be TRBD1 (5 bases). The V and J ends lost 5 bases and 1 base respectively, with 8 bases between them. The CDR3 runs 12 residues. Germline CDR1 is SQVTM and CDR2 is ANQGSEA. CDR3 amino acids: CSVSRENTEAFF. As DNA, the CDR3 is TGCAGCGTTTCCAGGGAGAACACTGAAGCTTTCTTT.

V gene TRBV2 combines with J gene TRBJ2-7, with TRBD2 identical over 10 bases. V lost 7 bases and J lost 5; bases outside the gene matches: 8. This CDR3 contains 14 residues. CDR1 is SNHLY, CDR2 FYNNEI, per germline. DNA for the CDR3: TGTGCCAGCACTGAGCGGACTAGCGGCCACGAGCAGTACTTC. It specifies CASTERTSGHEQYF.

V gene TRBV30 combines with J gene TRBJ2-3; D is tentatively TRBD1 or TRBD2 (6 bases each). This CDR3 spans 15 amino acids. CDR1 GTSNPN and CDR2 SVGIG come from the germline V gene (reference sequence). Trimming pared 6 bases from V and 4 bases from J, leaving 20 bases between. CDR3 amino acids: CACLRGEGGSDTQYF. The CDR3 DNA is TGTGCCTGCCTGCGAGGCGAGGGGGGCTCAGATACGCAGTATTTT. The full variable domain, in which reference TRBV30 and TRBJ2-3 provide the parts outside the CDR3, is SQTIHQWPATLVQPVGSPLSLECTVEGTSNPNLYWYRQAAGRGLQLLFYSVGIGQISSEVPQNLSASRPQDRQFILSSKKLLLSDSGFYLCACLRGEGGSDTQYFGPGTRLTVL.

The gene calls are TRBV7-2 and TRBJ2-7; D uncertain. The CDR3 has 14 residues. Per the germline V gene, CDR1 is SGHTA and CDR2 is FQGNSA. V was pared by 2 bases and J by 7 bases, with 15 bases between. The CDR3 nucleotides are TGTGCCAGCAGCTTACTTCTCTCGGCGGAAGAGCAGTACTTC. It encodes CASSLLLSAEEQYF.

This clone was detected only a few times. This rearrangement joins TRBV29-1 to TRBJ2-4; TRBD2 is a possible D gene (7 bases). V shed 4 bases and J shed 5 bases, with 12 bases lying between them. The germline CDR1 and CDR2 sequences are SQVTM and ANQGSEA. This CDR3 has 13 residues. CDR3 sequence: CSVGAGHQNIQYF. CDR3 coding DNA: TGCAGCGTTGGAGCGGGACACCAAAACATTCAGTACTTC.

The sample holds a few counts of this clone. The chain is built from TRBV6-5 and TRBJ2-1, with TRBD1 matching 9 bases. J lost 0 bases, V lost 2 bases, and 2 bases had no gene match. The germline gives CDR1 MNHEY, CDR2 SVGAGI. The CDR3 is 16 amino acids. The CDR3 loop reads CASSYDRGSSYNEQFF. DNA for the CDR3: TGTGCCAGCAGTTACGACAGGGGGAGCTCCTACAATGAGCAGTTCTTC.

The chain links TRBV2 to TRBJ2-5; tentatively, D is TRBD1 (6 bases). Germline V lookup: CDR1 SNHLY, CDR2 FYNNEI. V was shortened by 3 bases and J by 5 bases, with 7 bases between the two germline ends. The CDR3 runs to 12 residues. CDR3 amino acids: CASSDTGETQYF. Written as DNA, the CDR3 is TGTGCCAGCAGTGATACAGGGGAGACCCAGTACTTC.

The chain joins TRBV30 to TRBJ1-5; possible D gene TRBD1, 5 bases. Looked up from germline, CDR1 is GTSNPN and CDR2 is SVGIG (reference sequence). V was trimmed by 0 bases and J by 4 bases, leaving 10 bases between them. The CDR3 has 14 amino acids. The CDR3 DNA reads as TGTGCCTGGAGTGTACCGGGACTAAATCAGCCCCAGCATTTT. Translating it yields CAWSVPGLNQPQHF.